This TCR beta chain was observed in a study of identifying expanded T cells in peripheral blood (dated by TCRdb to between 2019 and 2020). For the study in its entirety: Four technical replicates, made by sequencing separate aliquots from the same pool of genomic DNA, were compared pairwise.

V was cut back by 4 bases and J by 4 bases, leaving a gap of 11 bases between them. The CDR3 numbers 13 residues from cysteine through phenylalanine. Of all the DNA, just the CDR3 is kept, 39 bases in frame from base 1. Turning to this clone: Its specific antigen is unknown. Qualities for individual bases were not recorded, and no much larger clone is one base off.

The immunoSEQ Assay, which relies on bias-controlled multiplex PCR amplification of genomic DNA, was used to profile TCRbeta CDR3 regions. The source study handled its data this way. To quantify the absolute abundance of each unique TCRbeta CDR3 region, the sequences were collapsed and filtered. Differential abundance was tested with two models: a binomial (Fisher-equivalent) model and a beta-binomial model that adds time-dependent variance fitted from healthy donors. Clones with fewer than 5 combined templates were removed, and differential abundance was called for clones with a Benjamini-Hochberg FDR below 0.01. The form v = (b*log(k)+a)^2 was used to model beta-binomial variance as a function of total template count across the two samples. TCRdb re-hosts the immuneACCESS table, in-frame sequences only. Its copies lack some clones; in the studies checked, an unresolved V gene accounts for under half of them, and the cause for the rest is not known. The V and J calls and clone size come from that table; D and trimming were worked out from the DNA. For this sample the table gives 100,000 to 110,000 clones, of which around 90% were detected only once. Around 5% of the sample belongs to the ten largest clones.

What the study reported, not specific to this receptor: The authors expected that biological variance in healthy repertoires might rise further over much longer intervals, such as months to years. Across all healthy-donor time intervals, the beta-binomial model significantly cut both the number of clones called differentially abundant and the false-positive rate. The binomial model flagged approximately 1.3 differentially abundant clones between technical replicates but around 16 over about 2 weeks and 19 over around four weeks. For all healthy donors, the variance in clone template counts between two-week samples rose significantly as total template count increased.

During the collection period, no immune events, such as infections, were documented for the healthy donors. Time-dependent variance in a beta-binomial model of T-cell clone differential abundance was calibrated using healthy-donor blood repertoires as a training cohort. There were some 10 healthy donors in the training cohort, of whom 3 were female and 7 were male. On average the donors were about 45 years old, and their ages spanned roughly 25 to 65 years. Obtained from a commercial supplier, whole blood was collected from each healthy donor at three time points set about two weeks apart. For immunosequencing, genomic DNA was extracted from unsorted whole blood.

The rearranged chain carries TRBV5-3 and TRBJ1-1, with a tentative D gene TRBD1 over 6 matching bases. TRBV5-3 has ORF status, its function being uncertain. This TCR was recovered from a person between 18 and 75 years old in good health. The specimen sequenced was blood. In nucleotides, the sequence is TGTGCCAGAAGCGGGGGACACCTCACTGAAGCTTTCTTT. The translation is CARSGGHLTEAFF.